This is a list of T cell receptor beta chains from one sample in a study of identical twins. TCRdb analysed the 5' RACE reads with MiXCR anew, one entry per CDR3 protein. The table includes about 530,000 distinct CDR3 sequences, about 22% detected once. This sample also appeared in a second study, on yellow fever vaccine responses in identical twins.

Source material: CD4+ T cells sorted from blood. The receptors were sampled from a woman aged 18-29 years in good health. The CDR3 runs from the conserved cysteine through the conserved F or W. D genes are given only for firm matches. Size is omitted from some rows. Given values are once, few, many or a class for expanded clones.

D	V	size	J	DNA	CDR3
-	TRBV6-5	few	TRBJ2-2	TGTGCCAGCAGTTACTCCCCGATTGCGGAGTACACCGGGGAGCTGTTTTTT	CASSYSPIAEYTGELFF
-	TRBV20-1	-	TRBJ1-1	TGCAGTGCTAGACTATATCCCTTTTCCGTGACAAGCATGAACACTGAAGCTTTCTTT	CSARLYPFSVTSMNTEAFF
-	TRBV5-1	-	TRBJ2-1	TGCGCCAGCAGCTTAATGGGGCAATCCTACAATGAGCAGTTCTTC	CASSLMGQSYNEQFF
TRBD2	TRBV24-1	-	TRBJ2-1	TGTGCCACCAGCCGAGGGGAGGGCACTCTAATGGGGAATGAGCAGTTCTTC	CATSRGEGTLMGNEQFF
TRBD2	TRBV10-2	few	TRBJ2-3	TGCGCCAGCAGTGACGGCGGGGGGGCCCTTAATACGCAGTATTTT	CASSDGGGALNTQYF
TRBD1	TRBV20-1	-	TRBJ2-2	TGCAGTGCTAGAGATGATAGGGGGCTTGTCACCGGGGAGCTGTTTTTT	CSARDDRGLVTGELFF
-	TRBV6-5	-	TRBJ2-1	TGTGCCAGCAGTTACTCGAGGTTAAGGGGCGTATATGAGCAGTTCTTC	CASSYSRLRGVYEQFF
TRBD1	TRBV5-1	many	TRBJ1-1	TGCGCCAGCAGCTTCCGACAGGGGAGCGGCACTGAAGCTTTCTTT	CASSFRQGSGTEAFF
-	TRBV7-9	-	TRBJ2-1	TGTGCCAGCAGCTTAGATGGAAGGACGGCGGACCCAGAGTTCTTC	CASSLDGRTADPEFF
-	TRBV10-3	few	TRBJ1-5	TGTGCCATCAGTGGGGGGCCGCCGAGCAATCAGCCCCAGCATTTT	CAISGGPPSNQPQHF
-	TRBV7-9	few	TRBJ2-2	TGTGCCAGCAACTCAGGGGAGAAAGGGCCCGGGGAGCTGTTTTTT	CASNSGEKGPGELFF
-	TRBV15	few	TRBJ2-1	TGTGCCACCAGCACCACAGGGACCCCCGACAATGAGCAGTTCTTC	CATSTTGTPDNEQFF
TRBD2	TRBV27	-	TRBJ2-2	TGTGCCAGCAGGATACTAGCGGGAGGCACCGGGGAGCTGTTTTTT	CASRILAGGTGELFF
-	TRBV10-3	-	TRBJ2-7	TGTGCCATCAGTGAGTCCCCAACGATTTACGAGCAGTACTTC	CAISESPTIYEQYF
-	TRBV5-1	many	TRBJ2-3	TGCGCCAGCAGCTTGGGGGGTGGACTCACAGATACGCAGTATTTT	CASSLGGGLTDTQYF
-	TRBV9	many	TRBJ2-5	TGTGCCAGCAGCGTAGCCGAGGCGGAGCCCCAAGAGACCCAGTACTTC	CASSVAEAEPQETQYF
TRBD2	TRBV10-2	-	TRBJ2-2	TGCGCCAGCAGGGATCTAGCGGGAGGATATACCGGGGAGCTGTTTTTT	CASRDLAGGYTGELFF